Presented here are 11 T cell receptor beta chains from one specimen sequenced in a study of shared clonotypes between healthy human individuals. Sequencing was performed with immunoSEQ multiplex PCR; in TCRdb, only in-frame clones are kept and a portion is missing. The sample has about 1.5 million clones; around 97% are singletons. Sequences were obtained from naive CD4+ T cells sorted from blood. Stated subset: CD45RA+ positively selected. The receptors shown here come from a man in his thirties or forties in good health.

V usage is TRBV13 and J usage is TRBJ2-1; TRBD2 agrees at 10 bases. The CDR3 extends over 17 amino acids. Germline V CDR1 and CDR2: PRHDT, FYEKMQ (reference sequence). Unmatched junction bases numbered 6, after V lost 3 bases and J lost 1 base. In DNA, the CDR3 is TGTGCCAGCAGCTTCCAGAGACTAGCGGGTTCCTACAATGAGCAGTTCTTC. Its protein is CASSFQRLAGSYNEQFF. The entire variable domain, with the rest obtained from reference TRBV13 and TRBJ2-1, is as follows: AAGVIQSPRHLIKEKRETATLKCYPIPRHDTVYWYQQGPGQDPQFLISFYEKMQSDKGSIPDRFSAQQFSDYHSELNMSSLELGDSALYFCASSFQRLAGSYNEQFFGPGTRLTVL.

The chain combines TRBV4-1 with TRBJ1-1; the D is unclear. With 4 bases removed from V and 3 bases from J, the gap between germline ends came to 18 bases. Germline V gene lookup returns CDR1 MGHRA and CDR2 YSYEKL. This CDR3 comprises 16 residues. The CDR3: CASSRNPESGYTEAFF. As DNA, the CDR3 is TGCGCCAGCAGCCGCAACCCTGAGTCGGGGTACACTGAAGCTTTCTTT.

The chain is built from TRBV5-1 and TRBJ2-5, with D maybe TRBD1 (5 bases). Germline CDR1 and CDR2: SGHRS and YFSETQ. The CDR3 is 13 amino acids. Trimming took 3 bases from V and 5 from J, leaving 11 bases between them. The CDR3 bases are TGCGCCAGCAGCTCGACAGCTGGGGAGACCCAGTACTTC. It specifies CASSSTAGETQYF. Filled out from reference TRBV5-1 and TRBJ2-5, the complete variable domain reads KAGVTQTPRYLIKTRGQQVTLSCSPISGHRSVSWYQQTPGQGLQFLFEYFSETQRNKGNFPGRFSGRQFSNSRSEMNVSTLELGDSALYLCASSSTAGETQYFGPGTRLLVL.

This chain links TRBV14 with TRBJ2-3; D may be TRBD1 or TRBD2 (5 bases each). Trimming took 0 bases from V and 2 from J, leaving 12 bases between them. The germline gives CDR1 SGHDN, CDR2 FVKESK. The CDR3 loop spans 16 amino acids. The CDR3 sequence is CASSQEGRALTDTQYF. The CDR3 region has the DNA TGTGCCAGCAGCCAAGAGGGACGGGCCCTCACAGATACGCAGTATTTT.

Turning to this clone: This CDR3 is also generated by other DNA sequences in the sample. This chain uses TRBV18 with TRBJ1-2, with 7 bases lining up with TRBD1. The CDR3 is 15 amino acids. V was clipped by 3 bases and J by 3 bases; unmatched bases: 7. From germline, CDR1 is KGHSH and CDR2 LQKENI. CDR3 bases: TGTGCCAGCTCACCGTGGACAGGCGGTGACTATGGCTACACCTTC. Translating gives CASSPWTGGDYGYTF.

The rearrangement uses TRBV5-1 and TRBJ2-7; TRBD1 matches 11 bases. V lost 5 bases and J lost 4; bases outside the gene matches: 14. The CDR3 is 17 residues long. The germline CDR1 and CDR2 sequences are SGHRS and YFSETQ. This CDR3 is CASSGQGARREIYEQYF. CDR3 nucleotide sequence: TGCGCCAGCAGTGGACAGGGGGCACGTCGTGAAATTTACGAGCAGTACTTC.

The rearrangement uses TRBV6-5 and TRBJ2-7, with 12 bases identical to TRBD2. The J segment lost 5 bases and the V segment lost 6 bases, leaving 8 bases of the junction unmatched. Germline CDR1 MNHEY, CDR2 SVGAGI. The CDR3 has 15 amino acids. This CDR3 reads CASSQTSGSLDEQYF. The CDR3 region has the DNA TGTGCCAGCAGCCAGACTAGCGGGAGTCTTGACGAGCAGTACTTC.

The chain couples TRBV5-1 to TRBJ1-1, with D hard to call. This CDR3 is 15 amino acids long. Germline lookup yields CDR1 SGHRS and CDR2 YFSETQ. V lost 3 bases and J 1 base, leaving 13 bases between the germline ends. DNA for the CDR3: TGCGCCAGCAGCTCCGGTCTGAGAACGAACACTGAAGCTTTCTTT. Its protein product is CASSSGLRTNTEAFF.

The J gene is TRBJ2-7, the V gene TRBV4-2; D may be TRBD1 (5 bases). The CDR3 length is 14 residues. Germline V gives CDR1 LGHNA, CDR2 YNFKEQ. Trimming pared 0 bases from V and 2 bases from J, leaving 8 bases between. CDR3 in DNA: TGTGCCAGCAGCCAAGATGACAGACCCTACGAGCAGTACTTC. This codes for CASSQDDRPYEQYF.

This chain joins TRBV5-1 and TRBJ1-3; D unresolved. CDR1 is SGHRS, CDR2 YFSETQ, per germline. The germline V and J ends were trimmed by 0 bases and 0 bases, with 10 bases remaining between them. The CDR3 has 16 amino acids. CDR3 bases: TGCGCCAGCAGCTTGGATGACGGGCTCTCTGGAAACACCATATATTTT. Amino acid sequence: CASSLDDGLSGNTIYF.

The gene calls are TRBV7-9 and TRBJ1-5, with TRBD1 matching over 7 bases. Trimming at V came to 4 bases and at J to 9 bases, leaving 9 bases not matched to a gene. The CDR3 consists of 14 residues. Germline CDR1 SEHNR, CDR2 FQNEAQ (reference sequence). Written as DNA, the CDR3 is TGTGCCAGCAGCTCTACAGGGGCCAACGGGCCCCAGCATTTT. This sequence encodes CASSSTGANGPQHF.